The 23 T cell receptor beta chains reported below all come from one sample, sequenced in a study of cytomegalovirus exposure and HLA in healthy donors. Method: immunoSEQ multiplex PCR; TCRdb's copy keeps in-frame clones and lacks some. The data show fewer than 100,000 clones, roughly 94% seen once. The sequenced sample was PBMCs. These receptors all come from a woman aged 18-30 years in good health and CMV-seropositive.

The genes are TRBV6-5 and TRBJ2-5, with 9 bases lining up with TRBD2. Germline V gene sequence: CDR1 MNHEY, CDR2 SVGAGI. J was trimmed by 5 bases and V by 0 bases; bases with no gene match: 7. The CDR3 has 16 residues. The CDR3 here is CASSYSGGGVWETQYF. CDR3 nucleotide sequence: TGTGCCAGCAGTTACTCGGGCGGGGGGGTGTGGGAGACCCAGTACTTC.

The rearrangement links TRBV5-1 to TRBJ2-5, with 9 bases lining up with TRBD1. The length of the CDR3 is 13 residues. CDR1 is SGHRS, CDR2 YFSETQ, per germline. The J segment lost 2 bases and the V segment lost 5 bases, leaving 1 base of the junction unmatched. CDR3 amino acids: CASSGQGQETQYF. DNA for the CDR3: TGCGCCAGCAGTGGACAGGGGCAAGAGACCCAGTACTTC. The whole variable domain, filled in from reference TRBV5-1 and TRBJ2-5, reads KAGVTQTPRYLIKTRGQQVTLSCSPISGHRSVSWYQQTPGQGLQFLFEYFSETQRNKGNFPGRFSGRQFSNSRSEMNVSTLELGDSALYLCASSGQGQETQYFGPGTRLLVL.

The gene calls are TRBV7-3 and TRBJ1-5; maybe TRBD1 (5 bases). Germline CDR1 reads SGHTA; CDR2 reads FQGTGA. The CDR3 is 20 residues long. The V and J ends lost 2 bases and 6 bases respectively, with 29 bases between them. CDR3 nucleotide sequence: TGTGCCAGCAGCTTACTAGTCCGGGGCAGGTCCCAAGGAGGGGTTCAGCCCCAGCATTTT. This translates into CASSLLVRGRSQGGVQPQHF.

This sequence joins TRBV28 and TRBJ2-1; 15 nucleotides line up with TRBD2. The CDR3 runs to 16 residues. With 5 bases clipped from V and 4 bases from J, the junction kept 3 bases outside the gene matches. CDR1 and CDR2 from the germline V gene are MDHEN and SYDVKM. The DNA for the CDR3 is TGTGCCAGCAGTGGGGGACTAGCGGGAGGATACAATGAGCAGTTCTTC. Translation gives CASSGGLAGGYNEQFF. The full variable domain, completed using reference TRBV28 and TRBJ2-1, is DVKVTQSSRYLVKRTGEKVFLECVQDMDHENMFWYRQDPGLGLRLIYFSYDVKMKEKGDIPEGYSVSREKKERFSLILESASTNQTSMYLCASSGGLAGGYNEQFFGPGTRLTVL.

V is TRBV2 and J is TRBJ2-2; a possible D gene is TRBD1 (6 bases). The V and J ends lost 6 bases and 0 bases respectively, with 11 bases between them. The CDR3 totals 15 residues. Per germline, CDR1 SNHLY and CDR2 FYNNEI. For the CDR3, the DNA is TGTGCCAGCAGGGCCGGGACATCGAACACCGGGGAGCTGTTTTTT. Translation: CASRAGTSNTGELFF.

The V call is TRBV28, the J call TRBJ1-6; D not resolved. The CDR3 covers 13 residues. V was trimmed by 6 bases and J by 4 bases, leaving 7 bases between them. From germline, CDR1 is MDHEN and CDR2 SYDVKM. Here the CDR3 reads CASRPEYNSPLHF. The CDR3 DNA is TGTGCCAGCAGGCCGGAGTATAATTCACCCCTCCACTTT.

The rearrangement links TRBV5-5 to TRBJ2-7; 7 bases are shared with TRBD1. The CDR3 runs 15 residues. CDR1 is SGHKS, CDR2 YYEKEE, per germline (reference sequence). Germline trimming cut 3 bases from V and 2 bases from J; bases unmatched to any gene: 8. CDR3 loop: CASSSTGTAAYEQYF. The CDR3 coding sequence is TGTGCCAGCAGCTCGACCGGGACAGCCGCCTACGAGCAGTACTTC.

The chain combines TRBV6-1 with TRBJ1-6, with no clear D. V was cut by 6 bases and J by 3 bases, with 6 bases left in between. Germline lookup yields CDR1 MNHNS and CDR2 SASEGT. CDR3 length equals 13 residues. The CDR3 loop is CASRRSYNSPLHF. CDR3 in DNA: TGTGCCAGCAGGAGGAGCTATAATTCACCCCTCCACTTT.

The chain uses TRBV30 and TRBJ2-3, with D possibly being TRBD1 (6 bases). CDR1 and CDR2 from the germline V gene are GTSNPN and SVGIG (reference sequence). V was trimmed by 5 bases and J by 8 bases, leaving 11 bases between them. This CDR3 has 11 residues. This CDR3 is CAWEGTTTQYF. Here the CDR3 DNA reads TGTGCCTGGGAGGGGACAACTACGCAGTATTTT.

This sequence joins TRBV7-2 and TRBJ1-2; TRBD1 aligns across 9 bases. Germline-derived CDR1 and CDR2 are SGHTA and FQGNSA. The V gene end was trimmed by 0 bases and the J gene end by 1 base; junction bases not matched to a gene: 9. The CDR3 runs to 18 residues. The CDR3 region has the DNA TGTGCCAGCAGCTTAGCAACGTGGTCGGACAGGGGTAACTATGGCTACACCTTC. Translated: CASSLATWSDRGNYGYTF.

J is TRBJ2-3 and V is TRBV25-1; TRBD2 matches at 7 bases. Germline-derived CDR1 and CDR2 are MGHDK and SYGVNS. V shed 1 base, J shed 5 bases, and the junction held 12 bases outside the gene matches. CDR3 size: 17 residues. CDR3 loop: CASSESPGRDFQDTQYF. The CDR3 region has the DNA TGTGCCAGCAGTGAATCCCCGGGGAGGGATTTTCAAGATACGCAGTATTTT.

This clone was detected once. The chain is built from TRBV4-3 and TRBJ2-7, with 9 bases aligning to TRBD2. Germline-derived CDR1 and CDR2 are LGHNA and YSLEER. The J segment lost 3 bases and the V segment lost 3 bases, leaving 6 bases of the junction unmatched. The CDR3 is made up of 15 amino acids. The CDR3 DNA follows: TGCGCCAGCAGCCAGGGGACTAGCTTGAGCTACGAGCAGTACTTC. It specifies CASSQGTSLSYEQYF.

DNA for the CDR3: TGTGCCAGCAGGACAAATGTTGTCCTCCACTTT. It codes for CASRTNVVLHF. The V and J genes are TRBV11-2 and TRBJ1-6; D unclear. V was clipped by 6 bases and J by 15 bases, with 12 bases between them. This CDR3 contains 11 residues. Germline V gene data show CDR1 as SGHAT and CDR2 as FQNNGV.

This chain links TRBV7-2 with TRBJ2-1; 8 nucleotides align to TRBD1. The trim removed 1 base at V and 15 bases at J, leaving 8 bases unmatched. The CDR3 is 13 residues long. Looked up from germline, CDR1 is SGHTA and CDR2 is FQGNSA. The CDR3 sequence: CASSLERTGRPFF. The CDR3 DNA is TGTGCCAGCAGCTTAGAGCGGACAGGGAGGCCGTTCTTC.

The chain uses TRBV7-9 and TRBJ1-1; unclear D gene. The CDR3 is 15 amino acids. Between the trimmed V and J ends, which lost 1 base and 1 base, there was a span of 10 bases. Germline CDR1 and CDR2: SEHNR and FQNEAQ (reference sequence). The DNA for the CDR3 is TGTGCCAGCAGCTTAGGTTTTCCAGGGAACACTGAAGCTTTCTTT. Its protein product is CASSLGFPGNTEAFF.

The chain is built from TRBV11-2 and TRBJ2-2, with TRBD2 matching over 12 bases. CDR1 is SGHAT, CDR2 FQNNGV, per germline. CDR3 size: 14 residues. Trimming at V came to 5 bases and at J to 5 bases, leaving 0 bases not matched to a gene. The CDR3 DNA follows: TGTGCCAGCAGCACTAGCGGGAGGACCGGGGAGCTGTTTTTT. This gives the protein CASSTSGRTGELFF.

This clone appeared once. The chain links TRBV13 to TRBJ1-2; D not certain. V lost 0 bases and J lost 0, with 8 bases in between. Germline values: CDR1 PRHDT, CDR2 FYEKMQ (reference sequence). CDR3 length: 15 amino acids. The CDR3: CASSLGQNTNYGYTF. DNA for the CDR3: TGTGCCAGCAGCTTAGGTCAGAATACTAACTATGGCTACACCTTC.

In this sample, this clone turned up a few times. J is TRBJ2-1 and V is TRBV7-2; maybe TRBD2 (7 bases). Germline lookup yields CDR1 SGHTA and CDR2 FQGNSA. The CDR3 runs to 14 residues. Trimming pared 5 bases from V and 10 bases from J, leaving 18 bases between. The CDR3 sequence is CASSKERDTLEQFF. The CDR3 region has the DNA TGTGCCAGCAGCAAAGAGCGGGACACCCTAGAGCAGTTCTTC.

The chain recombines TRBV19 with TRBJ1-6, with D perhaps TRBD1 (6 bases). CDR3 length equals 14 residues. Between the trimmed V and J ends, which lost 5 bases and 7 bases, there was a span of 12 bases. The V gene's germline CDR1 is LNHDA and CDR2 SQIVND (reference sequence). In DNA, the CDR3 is TGTGCCAGTAGTGCAGGGGAGCGGAATTCACCCCTCCACTTT. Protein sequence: CASSAGERNSPLHF.

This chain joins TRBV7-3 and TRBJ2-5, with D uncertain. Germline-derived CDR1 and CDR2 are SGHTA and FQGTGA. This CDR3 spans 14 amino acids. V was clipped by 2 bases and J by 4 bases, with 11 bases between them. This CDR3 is CASSLGPQRETQYF. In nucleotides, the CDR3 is TGTGCCAGCAGCTTAGGGCCGCAGAGAGAGACCCAGTACTTC.

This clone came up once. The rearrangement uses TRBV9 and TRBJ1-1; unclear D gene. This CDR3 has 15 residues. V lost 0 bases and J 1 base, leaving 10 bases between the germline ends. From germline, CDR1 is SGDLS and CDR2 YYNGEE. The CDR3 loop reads CASSVAPGGNTEAFF. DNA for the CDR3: TGTGCCAGCAGCGTAGCCCCCGGTGGGAACACTGAAGCTTTCTTT.

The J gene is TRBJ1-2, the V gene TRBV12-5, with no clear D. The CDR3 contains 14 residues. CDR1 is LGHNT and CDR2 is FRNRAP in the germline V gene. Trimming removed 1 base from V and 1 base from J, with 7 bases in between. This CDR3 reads CASGLAGINYGYTF. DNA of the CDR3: TGTGCTAGTGGTTTGGCGGGGATTAACTATGGCTACACCTTC. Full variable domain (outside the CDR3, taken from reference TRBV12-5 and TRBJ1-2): DARVTQTPRHKVTEMGQEVTMRCQPILGHNTVFWYRQTMMQGLELLAYFRNRAPLDDSGMPKDRFSAEMPDATLATLKIQPSEPRDSAVYFCASGLAGINYGYTFGSGTRLTVV.

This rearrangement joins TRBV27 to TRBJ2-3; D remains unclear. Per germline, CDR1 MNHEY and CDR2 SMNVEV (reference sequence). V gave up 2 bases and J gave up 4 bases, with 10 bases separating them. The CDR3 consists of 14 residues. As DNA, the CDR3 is TGTGCCAGCAGTTTAGGGCCGGTCTCAGATACGCAGTATTTT. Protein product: CASSLGPVSDTQYF.